The present entry profiles one T cell receptor beta chain with its context. The target antigen is unknown. 60 Vbeta and 13 Jbeta primers were used in PCR. Here immunoSEQ multiplex PCR was the method, and the copy in TCRdb shows in-frame clones only, minus some. The sample lists around 99,000 clones; less than 85% were seen once. The entry originates in a study of cytomegalovirus exposure and HLA in healthy donors. Study-level points and caveats: Within the data, a cluster of highly shared sequence variants was likely a sequencing artifact. What a later analysis showed was that several of the most significant clusters appeared linked to common viral pathogens. Later findings reportedly placed an Asian-associated ancestry cluster below the approximately 620-donor mean for N-insertions. As a later analysis showed, a missense DCLRE1C variant was linked to trimming of TCR beta V- and J-genes.

V dropped 0 bases and J dropped 4; count of bases not matched to a gene: 12. The CDR3 runs to 18 residues. Germline CDR1 is LNHNV and CDR2 is YYDKDF (reference sequence). Source material: PBMCs. The chain combines TRBV15 with TRBJ1-2; TRBD1 matches at 9 bases. The TCR comes from a middle-aged woman in good health and CMV-seropositive. The CDR3 sequence: CATSRDSIDRGFPYGYTF. The CDR3 coding sequence is TGTGCCACCAGCAGAGATTCCATTGACAGGGGGTTCCCCTATGGCTACACCTTC. The variable domain in full, with the rest retrieved from reference TRBV15 and TRBJ1-2, is DAMVIQNPRYQVTQFGKPVTLSCSQTLNHNVMYWYQQKSSQAPKLLFHYYDKDFNNEADTPDNFQSRRPNTSFCFLDIRSPGLGDTAMYLCATSRDSIDRGFPYGYTFGSGTRLTVV.